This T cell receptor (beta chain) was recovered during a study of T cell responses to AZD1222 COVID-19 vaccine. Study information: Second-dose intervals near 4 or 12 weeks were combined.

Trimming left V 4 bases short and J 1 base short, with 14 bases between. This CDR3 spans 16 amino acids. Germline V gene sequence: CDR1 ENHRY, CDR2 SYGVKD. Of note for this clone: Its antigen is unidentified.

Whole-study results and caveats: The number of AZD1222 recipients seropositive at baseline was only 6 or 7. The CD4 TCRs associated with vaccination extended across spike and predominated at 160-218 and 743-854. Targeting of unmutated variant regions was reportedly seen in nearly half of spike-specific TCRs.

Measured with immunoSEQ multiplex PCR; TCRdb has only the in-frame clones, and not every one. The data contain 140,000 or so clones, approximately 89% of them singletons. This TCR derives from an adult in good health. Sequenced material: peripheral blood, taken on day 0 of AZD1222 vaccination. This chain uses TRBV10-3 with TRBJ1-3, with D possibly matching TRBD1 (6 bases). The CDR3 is CAISGGPRVSGNTIYF. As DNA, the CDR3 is TGTGCCATCAGTGGGGGGCCAAGGGTATCTGGAAACACCATATATTTT.